This T cell receptor beta chain derives from a study of blood T cell repertoires in COVID-19. Study background: PBMCs, B-cell-depleted T cells, or T cells provided the cDNA or gDNA that made up the material.

The assay was immunoSEQ multiplex PCR, and TCRdb's table has in-frame clones only and misses some. The table records tens of thousands of clones, around 90% of them present only once. The origin of this receptor is a human donor with active COVID-19. The donor label of this sample is uncertain. The material sequenced was peripheral blood.

CDR3 DNA: TGTGCCAGCAGCTTAGCGGGACAGGGGAACTATGGCTACACCTTC. Amino acids: CASSLAGQGNYGYTF. This rearrangement joins TRBV7-8 to TRBJ1-2; 10 nucleotides match TRBD1. CDR1 and CDR2 from the germline V gene are SGHVS and FQNEAQ. This CDR3 has 15 amino acids. V lost 0 bases to trimming and J lost 2 bases; unmatched junction nucleotides: 0.